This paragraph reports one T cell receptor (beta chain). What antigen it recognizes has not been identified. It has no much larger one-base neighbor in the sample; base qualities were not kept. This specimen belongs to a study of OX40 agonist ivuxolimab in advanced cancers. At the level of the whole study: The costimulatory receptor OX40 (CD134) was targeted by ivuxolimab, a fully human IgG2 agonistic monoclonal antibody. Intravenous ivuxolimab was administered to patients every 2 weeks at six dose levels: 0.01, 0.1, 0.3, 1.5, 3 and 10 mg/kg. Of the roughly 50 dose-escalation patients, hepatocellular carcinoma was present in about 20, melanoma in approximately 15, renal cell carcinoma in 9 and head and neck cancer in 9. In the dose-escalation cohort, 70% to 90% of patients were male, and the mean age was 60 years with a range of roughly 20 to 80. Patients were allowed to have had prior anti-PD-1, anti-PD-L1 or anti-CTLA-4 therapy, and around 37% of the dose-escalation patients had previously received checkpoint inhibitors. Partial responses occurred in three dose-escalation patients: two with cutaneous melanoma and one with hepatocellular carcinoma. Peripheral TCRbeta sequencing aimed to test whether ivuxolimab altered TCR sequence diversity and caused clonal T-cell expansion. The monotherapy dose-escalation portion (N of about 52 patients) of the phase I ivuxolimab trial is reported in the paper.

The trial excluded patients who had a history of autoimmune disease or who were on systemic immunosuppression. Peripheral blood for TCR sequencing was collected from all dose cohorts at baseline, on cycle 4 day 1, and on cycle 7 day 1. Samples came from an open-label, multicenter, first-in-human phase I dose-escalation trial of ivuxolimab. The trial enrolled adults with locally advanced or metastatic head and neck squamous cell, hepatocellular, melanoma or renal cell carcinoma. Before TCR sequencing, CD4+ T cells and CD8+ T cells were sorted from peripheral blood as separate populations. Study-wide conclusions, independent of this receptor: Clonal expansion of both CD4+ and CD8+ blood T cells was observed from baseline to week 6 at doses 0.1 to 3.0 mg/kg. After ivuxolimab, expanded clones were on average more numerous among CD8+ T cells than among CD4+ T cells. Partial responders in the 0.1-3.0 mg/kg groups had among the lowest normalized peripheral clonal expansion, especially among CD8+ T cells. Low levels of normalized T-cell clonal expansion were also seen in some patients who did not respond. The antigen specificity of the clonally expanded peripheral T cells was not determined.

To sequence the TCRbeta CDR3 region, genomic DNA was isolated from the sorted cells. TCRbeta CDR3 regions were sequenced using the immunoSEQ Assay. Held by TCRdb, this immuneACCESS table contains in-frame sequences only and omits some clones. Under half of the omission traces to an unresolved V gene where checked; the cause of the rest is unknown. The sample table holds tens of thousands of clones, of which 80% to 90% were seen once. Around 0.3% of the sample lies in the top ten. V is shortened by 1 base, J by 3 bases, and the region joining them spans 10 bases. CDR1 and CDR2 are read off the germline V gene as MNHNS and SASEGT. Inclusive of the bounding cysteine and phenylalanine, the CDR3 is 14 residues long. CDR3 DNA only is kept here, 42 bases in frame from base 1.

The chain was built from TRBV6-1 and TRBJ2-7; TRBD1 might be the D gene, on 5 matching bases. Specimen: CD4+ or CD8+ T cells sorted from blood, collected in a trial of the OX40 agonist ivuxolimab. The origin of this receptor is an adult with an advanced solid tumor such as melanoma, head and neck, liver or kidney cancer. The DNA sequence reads TGTGCCAGCAGTGAAGGTACAGGAAACTACGAGCAGTACTTC. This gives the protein CASSEGTGNYEQYF.